The next 18 T cell receptor beta chains were all read from a single sample in a study of shared clonotypes between healthy human individuals. Repertoires were generated with immunoSEQ multiplex PCR, while TCRdb's copy carries only in-frame clones and drops some. Found here are almost 700,000 clones, roughly nine tenths of them singletons; the top ten hold about a quarter. CD8 cells classed as naive were CD45RO-negative and positively selected for CCR7, excluding terminally differentiated effector memory CD45RA+ cells. What was sequenced was naive CD8+ T cells sorted from blood. Every receptor here comes from a man younger than 40 in good health.

The J gene is TRBJ2-2, the V gene TRBV5-6, with D perhaps matching TRBD1 (5 bases). CDR3 length equals 13 residues. Trimming shortened V by 5 bases and J by 6 bases, and 11 bases separated the two germline ends. Germline V gene sequence: CDR1 SGHDT, CDR2 YYEEEE. The CDR3 loop reads CASRQGFAGELFF. In nucleotides, the CDR3 is TGTGCCAGCAGGCAGGGTTTCGCCGGGGAGCTGTTTTTT.

This clone was picked up one time. V usage is TRBV11-3 and J usage is TRBJ2-3; no firm D call. V lost 4 bases and J 2 bases, leaving 10 bases between the germline ends. This CDR3 comprises 14 residues. Germline V gene sequence: CDR1 SGHNT, CDR2 YENEEA. CDR3 sequence: CASSSQTATDTQYF. CDR3 sequence (DNA): TGTGCCAGCAGCTCCCAAACAGCCACAGATACGCAGTATTTT.

The chain joins TRBV7-9 to TRBJ1-1, with unresolved D. CDR3 length equals 12 residues. CDR1 is SEHNR, CDR2 FQNEAQ, per germline (reference sequence). V was clipped by 7 bases and J by 0 bases, with 6 bases between them. For the CDR3, the DNA is TGTGCCAGCAAGGAAATGAACACTGAAGCTTTCTTT. Amino acids: CASKEMNTEAFF.

The chain couples TRBV5-5 to TRBJ2-7; 9 bases align to TRBD2. Germline loops: CDR1 SGHKS, CDR2 YYEKEE (reference sequence). The CDR3 runs to 15 residues. V was pared by 4 bases and J by 6 bases, with 11 bases of the junction left unmatched. The CDR3 nucleotides are TGTGCCAGCAGCCCCAGTTCGAGCGGGAGGAGCGAGCAGTACTTC. This sequence encodes CASSPSSSGRSEQYF.

This chain connects TRBV6-1 to TRBJ2-7; TRBD2 is a possible D gene (5 bases). Germline lookup yields CDR1 MNHNS and CDR2 SASEGT. CDR3 size: 11 residues. Trimming stripped 6 bases from V and 7 bases from J, with 10 bases between. The DNA of the CDR3 is TGTGCCAGCAGCCCCACGGGGGAGCAGTACTTC. As protein: CASSPTGEQYF.

The rearrangement uses TRBV11-2 and TRBJ2-7; D might be TRBD1 (5 bases). The V gene's germline CDR1 is SGHAT and CDR2 FQNNGV. This CDR3 region has 17 residues. The ends were cut back, 4 bases at V and 5 bases at J, with 24 bases in the middle. The CDR3 DNA sequence: TGTGCCAGCAGCTCCCCAAGCCGTCCCCCTTGGGGCGACGAGCAGTACTTC. It is translated as CASSSPSRPPWGDEQYF. The variable domain in full, with the rest retrieved from reference TRBV11-2 and TRBJ2-7, is EAGVAQSPRYKIIEKRQSVAFWCNPISGHATLYWYQQILGQGPKLLIQFQNNGVVDDSQLPKDRFSAERLKGVDSTLKIQPAKLEDSAVYLCASSSPSRPPWGDEQYFGPGTRLTVT.

The chain carries TRBV27 and TRBJ1-1; 9 bases map to TRBD1. The CDR3 has 15 amino acids. The ends lost 4 bases at V and 4 bases at J; junction bases unmatched: 7. CDR1 is MNHEY, CDR2 SMNVEV, per germline (reference sequence). The CDR3 DNA follows: TGTGCCAGCAGTTGGTTCGGGGACAGGGCCACTGAAGCTTTCTTT. Its translation is CASSWFGDRATEAFF.

The chain uses TRBV7-2 and TRBJ2-6; no firm D call. The length of the CDR3 is 14 residues. Germline lookup yields CDR1 SGHTA and CDR2 FQGNSA. V dropped 1 base and J dropped 2 bases, with 3 bases sitting between them. The CDR3 reads CASSLVTGANVLTF. CDR3 coding DNA: TGTGCCAGCAGCTTAGTTACTGGGGCCAACGTCCTGACTTTC.

This rearrangement joins TRBV9 to TRBJ2-6; no clear D gene. CDR3 length: 16 amino acids. Trimming took 4 bases from V and 2 from J, leaving 13 bases between them. Looked up from germline, CDR1 is SGDLS and CDR2 is YYNGEE. The CDR3 DNA reads as TGTGCCAGCAGCCCGACCTATACCCCTGGGGCCAACGTCCTGACTTTC. Protein: CASSPTYTPGANVLTF.

V is TRBV4-3 and J is TRBJ2-2; D tentatively reads TRBD1 or TRBD2 (6 bases each). The CDR3 spans 16 residues. Trimming removed 0 bases from V and 3 bases from J, with 11 bases in between. Germline V gene sequence: CDR1 LGHNA, CDR2 YSLEER. The CDR3 protein is CASSQEWGADTGELFF. The CDR3 DNA sequence: TGCGCCAGCAGCCAAGAGTGGGGGGCCGACACCGGGGAGCTGTTTTTT.

Written as DNA, the CDR3 is TGTGCCAGCAGTCCAGAATACGAGCAGTACTTC. Residues: CASSPEYEQYF. The chain employs TRBV6-1 and TRBJ2-7; no definite D call. Germline assignment: CDR1 MNHNS and CDR2 SASEGT. Between the trimmed V and J ends, which lost 5 bases and 4 bases, there was a span of 6 bases. CDR3 size: 11 residues.

The V and J genes are TRBV7-8 and TRBJ1-1; possible D gene TRBD1, 5 bases. Trimming stripped 0 bases from V and 6 bases from J, with 14 bases between. The germline V gene encodes CDR1 SGHVS and CDR2 FQNEAQ. The CDR3 sequence is 15 residues long. The CDR3 is CASSLASGGRPEAFF. In DNA, the CDR3 is TGTGCCAGCAGCTTAGCGAGTGGGGGTCGTCCTGAAGCTTTCTTT. Looking up the rest from reference TRBV7-8 and TRBJ1-1 gives the full variable domain: GAGVSQSPRYKVAKRGQDVALRCDPISGHVSLFWYQQALGQGPEFLTYFQNEAQLDKSGLPSDRFFAERPEGSVSTLKIQRTQQEDSAVYLCASSLASGGRPEAFFGQGTRLTVV.

On this clone itself: Other DNA sequences in this sample translate to the same CDR3. As DNA, the CDR3 is TGTGCCAGCAGCTTAGCGCAGCGCTACGAGCAGTACTTC. Amino acid sequence: CASSLAQRYEQYF. The chain links TRBV7-9 to TRBJ2-7; D is uncertain. V lost 0 bases, J lost 3 bases, and 6 bases lay in between. The CDR3 consists of 13 residues. Germline values: CDR1 SEHNR, CDR2 FQNEAQ (reference sequence).

The chain carries TRBV7-9 and TRBJ2-7; possible D gene TRBD1, 5 bases. Trimming took off 2 bases at V and 1 base at J, with 9 bases between the two ends. Per germline, CDR1 SEHNR and CDR2 FQNEAQ (reference sequence). This CDR3 is 14 amino acids long. CDR3 nucleotides: TGTGCCAGCAGCTTACTCGACAGTTCCTACGAGCAGTACTTC. It specifies CASSLLDSSYEQYF.

A few counts support this clone. The sample holds other DNA sequences that translate to the same CDR3. This chain links TRBV27 with TRBJ2-1; unclear D gene. Per germline, CDR1 MNHEY and CDR2 SMNVEV (reference sequence). V was clipped by 3 bases and J by 0 bases, with 3 bases between them. This CDR3 region has 13 residues. The CDR3 region is CASSFSSYNEQFF. CDR3 DNA: TGTGCCAGCAGTTTTAGCTCCTACAATGAGCAGTTCTTC.

The J gene is TRBJ2-7, the V gene TRBV6-6; maybe TRBD1 (5 bases). The V end lost 1 base, the J end lost 3 bases, and 10 bases lay between the germline ends. From germline, CDR1 is MNHNY and CDR2 SVGAGI (reference sequence). The CDR3 spans 14 residues. The CDR3 coding sequence is TGTGCCAGCAGTTACTTTGACAGCCACTACGAGCAGTACTTC. This translates into CASSYFDSHYEQYF.

The chain joins TRBV10-2 to TRBJ2-5, with 9 bases that match TRBD2. Germline assignment: CDR1 WSHSY and CDR2 SAAADI. The length of the CDR3 is 15 residues. The V and J ends lost 2 bases and 5 bases, in that order; junction bases with no gene match: 6. CDR3 in amino acids: CASSEVLAGSETQYF. The DNA for the CDR3 is TGCGCCAGCAGTGAGGTGCTAGCGGGATCTGAGACCCAGTACTTC.

The V and J genes are TRBV27 and TRBJ1-4, with a tentative D call TRBD1 (5 bases). The germline CDR1 and CDR2 sequences are MNHEY and SMNVEV (reference sequence). Trimming cost V 7 bases and J 7 bases, with 16 bases left between them. The CDR3 loop spans 14 amino acids. CDR3 DNA: TGTGCCAGCACCACGGGGGGGGTTGGTGAAAAACTGTTTTTT. Its translation is CASTTGGVGEKLFF.